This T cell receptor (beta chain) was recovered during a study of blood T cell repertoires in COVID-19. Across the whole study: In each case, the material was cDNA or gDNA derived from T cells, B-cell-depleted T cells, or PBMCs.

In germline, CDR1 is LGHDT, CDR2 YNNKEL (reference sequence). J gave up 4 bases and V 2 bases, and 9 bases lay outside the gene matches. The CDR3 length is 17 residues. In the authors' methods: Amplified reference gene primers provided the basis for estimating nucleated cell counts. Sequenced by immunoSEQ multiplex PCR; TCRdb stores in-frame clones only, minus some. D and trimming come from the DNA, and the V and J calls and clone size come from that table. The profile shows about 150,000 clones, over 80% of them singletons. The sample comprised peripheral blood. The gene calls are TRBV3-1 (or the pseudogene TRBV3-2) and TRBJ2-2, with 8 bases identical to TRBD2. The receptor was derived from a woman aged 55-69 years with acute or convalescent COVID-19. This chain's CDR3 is CASSQSSAGGRTGELFF. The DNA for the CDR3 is TGTGCCAGCAGCCAAAGTTCGGCGGGGGGCCGCACCGGGGAGCTGTTTTTT.